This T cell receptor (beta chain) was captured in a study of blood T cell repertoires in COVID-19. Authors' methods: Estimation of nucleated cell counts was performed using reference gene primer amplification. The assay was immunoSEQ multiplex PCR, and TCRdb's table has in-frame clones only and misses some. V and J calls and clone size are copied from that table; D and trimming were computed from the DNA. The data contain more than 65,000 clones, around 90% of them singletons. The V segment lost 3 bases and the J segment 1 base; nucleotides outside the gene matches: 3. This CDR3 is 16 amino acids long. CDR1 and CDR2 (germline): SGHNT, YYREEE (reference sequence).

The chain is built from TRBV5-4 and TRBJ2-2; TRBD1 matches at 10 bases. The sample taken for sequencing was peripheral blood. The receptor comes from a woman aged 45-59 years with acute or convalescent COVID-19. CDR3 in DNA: TGTGCCAGCAGCTACGGGACAGGGGTGAACACCGGGGAGCTGTTTTTT. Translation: CASSYGTGVNTGELFF.